This paragraph reports one TCR beta chain. The data belong to a study of T cell responses to AZD1222 COVID-19 vaccine. Method: immunoSEQ multiplex PCR; TCRdb's copy keeps in-frame clones and lacks some. The data contain about 130,000 clones, roughly 90% of them singletons. This CDR3 is 16 amino acids long. The V gene end was trimmed by 0 bases and the J gene end by 5 bases; junction bases not matched to a gene: 6. The germline gives CDR1 ENHRY, CDR2 SYGVKD. The specimen was peripheral blood, collected 28 days after the second AZD1222 dose. This TCR was sampled from an adult who received the AZD1222 COVID-19 vaccine. The V gene is TRBV10-3, the J gene TRBJ2-3; TRBD1 matches 9 bases. CDR3 amino acids: CAISESGQGKVDTQYF. The CDR3 DNA is TGTGCCATCAGTGAGTCGGGACAGGGAAAAGTAGATACGCAGTATTTT.